This T cell receptor beta chain is from a study of T-cell reconstitution after alpha-beta-depleted transplantation in children. Per germline, CDR1 LGHDT and CDR2 YNNKEL (reference sequence). V was cut by 0 bases and J by 8 bases, with 16 bases left in between. The CDR3 is 15 residues long. Unique molecular identifiers were incorporated into the prepared TCRbeta library. A single record per CDR3 protein comes from TCRdb applying MiXCR to the PCR reads. This table has about 690,000 distinct CDR3 sequences, around 17% appearing once. V and J are TRBV3-1 and TRBJ1-2; D gene uncertain. The sequence derives from a human donor who donated a stem cell graft to a child with acute myeloid leukemia. The sequencing here drew on PBMCs from the stem cell graft donor, taken from the stem cell graft. CDR3 protein: CASSQEGEDGEGYTF. CDR3 sequence (DNA): TGTGCCAGCAGCCAAGAAGGAGAAGACGGAGAAGGCTACACCTTC.